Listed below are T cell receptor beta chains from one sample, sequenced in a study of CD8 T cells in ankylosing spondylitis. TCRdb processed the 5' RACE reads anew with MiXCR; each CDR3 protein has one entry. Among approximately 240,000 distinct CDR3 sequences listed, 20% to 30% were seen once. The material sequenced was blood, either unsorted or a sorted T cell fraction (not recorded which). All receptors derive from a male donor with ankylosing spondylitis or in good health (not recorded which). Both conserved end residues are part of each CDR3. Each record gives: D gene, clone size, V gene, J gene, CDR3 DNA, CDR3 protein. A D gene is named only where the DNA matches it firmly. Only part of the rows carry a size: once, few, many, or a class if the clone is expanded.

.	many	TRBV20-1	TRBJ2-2	TGCAGTGCTAAATCTGGGGGACACACCGGGGAGCTGTTTTTT	CSAKSGGHTGELFF
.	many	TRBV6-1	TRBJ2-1	TGTGCCAGCAGTATCCAACAGGGAAACAATGAGCAGTTCTTC	CASSIQQGNNEQFF
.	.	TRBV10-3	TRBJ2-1	TGTGCCATCAGTGAGTCTGGGTCTTACAATGAGCAGTTCTTC	CAISESGSYNEQFF
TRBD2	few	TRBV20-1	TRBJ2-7	TGCAGTGCTAAAGACGCGAGGCGGGGGGCCTCCTACGAGCAGTACTTC	CSAKDARRGASYEQYF
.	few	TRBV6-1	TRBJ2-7	TGTGCCAGCAGTGCCGGGGTTCACCGGCCCTACGAGCAGTACTTC	CASSAGVHRPYEQYF
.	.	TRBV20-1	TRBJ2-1	TGCAGTGCCCGTTCGATTTCCTACAATGAGCAGTTCTTC	CSARSISYNEQFF
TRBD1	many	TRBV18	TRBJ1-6	TGTGCCAGCTCTTTCGACAGGGGCGCCAGTTCACCCCTCCACTTT	CASSFDRGASSPLHF
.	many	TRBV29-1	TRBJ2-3	TGCAGCGTTGGGGGGGGGCGGGGAACAGATACGCAGTATTTT	CSVGGGRGTDTQYF
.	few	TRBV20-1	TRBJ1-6	TGCAGTGCTAGTCTCATTAGGGCTGATTCACCCCTCCACTTT	CSASLIRADSPLHF
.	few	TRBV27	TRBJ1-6	TGTGCCAGCAGTACCGAAGGGTTGGGGGCCTATTCACCCCTCCACTTT	CASSTEGLGAYSPLHF